This T cell receptor beta chain comes out of a study of blood T cell repertoires in COVID-19. Across the study: Samples of COVID-19 (acute and convalescent) were obtained from the United States, Italy and Spain. From T cells, B-cell-depleted T cells, or PBMCs came the material, which was cDNA or gDNA.

The assay was immunoSEQ multiplex PCR, and TCRdb's table has in-frame clones only and misses some. The table lists tens of thousands of clones, 75% to 90% of them singletons. CDR3 length: 14 amino acids. The receptor was derived from a human donor with acute or convalescent COVID-19. The donor label of this sample is uncertain. This chain connects TRBV21-1 to TRBJ1-2; the table's D call, TRBD1, was not checked against the DNA. TRBV21-1 counts as a pseudogene. Input material: peripheral blood. The CDR3 region is CASSKTGGHYGYTF. In DNA form, the CDR3 reads TGTGCCAGCAGCAAGACAGGGGGCCACTATGGCTACACCTTC.